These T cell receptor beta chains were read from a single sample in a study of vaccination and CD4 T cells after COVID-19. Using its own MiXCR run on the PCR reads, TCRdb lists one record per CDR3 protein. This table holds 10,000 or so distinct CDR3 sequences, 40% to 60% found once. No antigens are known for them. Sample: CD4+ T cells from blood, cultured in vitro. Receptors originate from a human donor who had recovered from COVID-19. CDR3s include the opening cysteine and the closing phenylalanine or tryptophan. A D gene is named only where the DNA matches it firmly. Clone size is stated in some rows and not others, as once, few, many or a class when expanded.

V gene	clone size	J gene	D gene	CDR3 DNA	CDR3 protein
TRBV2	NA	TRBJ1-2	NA	TGTGCCAGCACCCAGGAGTGGGGGGGCTATGGCTACACCTTC	CASTQEWGGYGYTF
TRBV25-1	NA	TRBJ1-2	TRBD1	TGTGACAGCAGTCACTTTAACAGGGGGCGCGAGTATGGCTACACCTTC	CDSSHFNRGREYGYTF
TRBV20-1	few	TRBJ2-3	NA	TGCAGTGCCTACCTGGGACTCGCAGATACGCAGTATTTT	CSAYLGLADTQYF
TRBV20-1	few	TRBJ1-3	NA	TGCAGTGCCCCGAGCTCTGGAAACACCATATATTTT	CSAPSSGNTIYF
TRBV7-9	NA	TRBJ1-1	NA	TGTGCCAGCAGCTCTGCCGGGACCCGAGATGAAGCTTTCTTT	CASSSAGTRDEAFF
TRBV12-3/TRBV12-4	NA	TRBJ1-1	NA	TGTGCCAGCAGACGGGGGAGTGAAGCTTTCTTT	CASRRGSEAFF
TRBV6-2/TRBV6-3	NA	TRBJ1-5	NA	TGTGCCAGCAGTTACGATTCGAGCAATCAGCCCCAGCATTTT	CASSYDSSNQPQHF
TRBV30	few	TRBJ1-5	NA	TGTGCCTGGAGTGAAGACAGATATCAGCCCCAGCATTTT	CAWSEDRYQPQHF
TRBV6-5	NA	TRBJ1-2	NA	TGTGCCAGCAGTTTCGGGTTTGAAGCGGGTGGCTACACCTTC	CASSFGFEAGGYTF
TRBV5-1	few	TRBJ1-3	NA	TGCGCCAGCAGCTTAGACAGGTTGGCTGGAAACACCATATATTTT	CASSLDRLAGNTIYF
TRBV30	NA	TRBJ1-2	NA	TGTGCCTCCTACTGGGGGTCGGCGGGCTACACCTTC	CASYWGSAGYTF
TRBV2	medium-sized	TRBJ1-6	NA	TGTGCCAGCAGTTTTGGAGGGAATAATTCACCCCTCCACTTT	CASSFGGNNSPLHF
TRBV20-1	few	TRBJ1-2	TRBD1	TGCAGTGCTGTGGGACAGGGACTCTATGGCTACACCTTC	CSAVGQGLYGYTF
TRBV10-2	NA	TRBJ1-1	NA	TGCGCCAGCAGGGGCAGCGGGAACTCTGAAGCTTTCTTT	CASRGSGNSEAFF
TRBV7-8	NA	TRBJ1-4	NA	TGTGCCAGCAGCTTGTCTCTAACTAATGAAAAACTGTTTTTT	CASSLSLTNEKLFF
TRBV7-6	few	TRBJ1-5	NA	TGTGCCAGCAGCTGTAAAAGGGACCTCGAGTTAAATCAGCCCCAGCATTTT	CASSCKRDLELNQPQHF